This TCR beta chain comes out of a study of cytomegalovirus exposure and HLA in healthy donors. CDR3 length equals 17 residues. Vbeta (60) and Jbeta (13) primers were used in the PCR. Assay used: immunoSEQ multiplex PCR; TCRdb lists only in-frame clones, some missing. This table has around 100,000 clones, roughly 80% appearing once. Material for sequencing was PBMCs. The V call is TRBV21-1, the J call TRBJ1-5; the D call of TRBD1 is as the table states it, not checked on the DNA. TRBV21-1 represents a pseudogene. The TCR originated in a man in his fifties or sixties in good health and CMV-seropositive. The CDR3 DNA is TGTGCCAGCAGCAAATTAGACACCCTAAATAGCAATCAGCCCCAGCATTTT. Translation: CASSKLDTLNSNQPQHF.